The sample holds one count of the clone carrying this TCR beta chain. What it binds is not known. TCRdb keeps only in-frame clones here, not all; method: immunoSEQ multiplex PCR. Of some 120,000 clones in the sample, about nine tenths are singletons; the top ten hold approximately 1%. The record originates from a study of T cell responses to AZD1222 COVID-19 vaccine. Study observations and caveats: Females made up more of the donors, who were largely white British, and clonal diversity may have come out too low.

The germline V gene has CDR1 SGHRS and CDR2 YFSETQ. V lost 4 bases and J lost 2, with 9 bases in between. The CDR3 has 13 residues. The receptor was derived from an adult in good health. The material was peripheral blood, obtained on day 0 of AZD1222 vaccination. The chain couples TRBV5-1 to TRBJ2-5, with TRBD2 as a possible D gene (5 bases). This chain's CDR3 is CASSPGGQETQYF. The CDR3 DNA reads as TGCGCCAGCAGCCCAGGAGGTCAAGAGACCCAGTACTTC. Variable domain in full (rest from reference TRBV5-1 and TRBJ2-5): KAGVTQTPRYLIKTRGQQVTLSCSPISGHRSVSWYQQTPGQGLQFLFEYFSETQRNKGNFPGRFSGRQFSNSRSEMNVSTLELGDSALYLCASSPGGQETQYFGPGTRLLVL.